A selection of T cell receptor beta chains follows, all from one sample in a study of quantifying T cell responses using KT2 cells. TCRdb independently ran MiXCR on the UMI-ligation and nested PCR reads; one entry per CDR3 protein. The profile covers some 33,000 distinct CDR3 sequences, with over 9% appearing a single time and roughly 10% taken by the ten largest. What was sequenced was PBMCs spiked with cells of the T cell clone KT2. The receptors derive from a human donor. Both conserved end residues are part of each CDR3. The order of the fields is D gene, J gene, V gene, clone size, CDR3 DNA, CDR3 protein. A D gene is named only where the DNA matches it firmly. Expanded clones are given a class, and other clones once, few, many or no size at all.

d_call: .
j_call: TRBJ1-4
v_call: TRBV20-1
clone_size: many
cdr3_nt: TGCAGTACCTGGCAGATTAATGAAAAACTGTTTTTT
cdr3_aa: CSTWQINEKLFF

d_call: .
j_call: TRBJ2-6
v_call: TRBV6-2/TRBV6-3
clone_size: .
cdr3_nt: TGTGCCAGCAGTTACGGGGGTTTCTCCGGGGCCAACGTCCTGACTTTC
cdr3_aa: CASSYGGFSGANVLTF

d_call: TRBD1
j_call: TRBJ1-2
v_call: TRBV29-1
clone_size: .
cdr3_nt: TGCAGCGTTGAACCGGACAGGGGAGGCTACACCTTC
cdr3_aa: CSVEPDRGGYTF

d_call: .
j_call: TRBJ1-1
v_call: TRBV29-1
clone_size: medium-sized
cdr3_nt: TGCAGCGTTGAGGGCCTTATGAACACTGAAGCTTTCTTT
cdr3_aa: CSVEGLMNTEAFF

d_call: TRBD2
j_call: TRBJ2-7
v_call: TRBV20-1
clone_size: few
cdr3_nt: TGCAGTGCTACCCCCCGACTAGCGGGAGAGTGGGAGCAGTACTTC
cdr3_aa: CSATPRLAGEWEQYF

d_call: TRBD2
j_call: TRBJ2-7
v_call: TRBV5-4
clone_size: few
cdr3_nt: TGTGCCAGCAGCTTGGGCGGGGGACGTTCACCGGACGAGCAGTACTTC
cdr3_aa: CASSLGGGRSPDEQYF

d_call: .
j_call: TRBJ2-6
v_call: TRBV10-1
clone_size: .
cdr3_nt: .
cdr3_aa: CASSTSTLSSGANVLTF

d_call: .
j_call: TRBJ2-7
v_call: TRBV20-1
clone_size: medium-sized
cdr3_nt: TGCAGTGCTAGCGGGACCGAAGTGAGCGAGCAGTACTTC
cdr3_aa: CSASGTEVSEQYF

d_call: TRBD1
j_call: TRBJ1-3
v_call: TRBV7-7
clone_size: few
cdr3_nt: TGTGCCAGCAGCTCGGGACAGGGGGCAAACACCATATATTTT
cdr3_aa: CASSSGQGANTIYF

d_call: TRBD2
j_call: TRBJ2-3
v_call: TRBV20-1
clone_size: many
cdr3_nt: TGCAGTGCTAGAGGACTAGCGGGGACCAGCACAGATACGCAGTATTTT
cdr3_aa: CSARGLAGTSTDTQYF

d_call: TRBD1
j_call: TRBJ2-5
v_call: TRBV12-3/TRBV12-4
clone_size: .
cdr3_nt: TGTGCCAGCAGTTTATATCGGCAGGGGGAGGAGACCCAGTACTTC
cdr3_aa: CASSLYRQGEETQYF

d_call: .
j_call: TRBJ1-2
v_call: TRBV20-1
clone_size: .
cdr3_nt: TGCAGTGCGACAGCTGTACAGGGCCAAGGCTACACCTTC
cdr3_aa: CSATAVQGQGYTF

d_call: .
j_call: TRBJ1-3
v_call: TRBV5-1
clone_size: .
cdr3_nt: TGCGCCAGCAGCGTACCTCAGGATTTCTCTGGAAACACCATATATTTT
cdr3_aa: CASSVPQDFSGNTIYF

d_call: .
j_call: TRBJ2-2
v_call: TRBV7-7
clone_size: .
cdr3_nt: TGTGCCAGCAGCTTGAGAGGGAACACCGGGGAGCTGTTTTTT
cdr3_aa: CASSLRGNTGELFF

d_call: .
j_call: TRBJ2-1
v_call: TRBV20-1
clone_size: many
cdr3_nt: TGCAGTGCTGGGGGCCTAGTATTCGATGAGCAGTTCTTC
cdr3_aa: CSAGGLVFDEQFF

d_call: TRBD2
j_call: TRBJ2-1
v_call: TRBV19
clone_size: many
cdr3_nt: TGTGCCAGTAGTATGGGGCTAGCGGGAGGGTACAATGAGCAGTTCTTC
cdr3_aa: CASSMGLAGGYNEQFF

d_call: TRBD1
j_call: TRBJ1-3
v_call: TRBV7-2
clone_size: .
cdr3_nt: TGTGCCAGCAGCTTAGCGGTCATGCAGGGGGCAAACACCATATATTTT
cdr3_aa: CASSLAVMQGANTIYF

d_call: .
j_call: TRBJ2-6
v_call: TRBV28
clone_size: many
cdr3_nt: TGTGCCAGCACAGTTGGGACCTCTGGGGCCAACGTCCTGACTTTC
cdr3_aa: CASTVGTSGANVLTF

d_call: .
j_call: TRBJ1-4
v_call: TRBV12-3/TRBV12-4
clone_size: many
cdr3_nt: TGTGCCAGCAGTCCGGGACACGACCTTGAAAAACTGTTTTTT
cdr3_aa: CASSPGHDLEKLFF

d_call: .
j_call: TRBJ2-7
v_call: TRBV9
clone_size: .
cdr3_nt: TGTGCCAGCAGCGTAGAGGCCAGGGGAGCCGGCGAGCAGTACTTC
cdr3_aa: CASSVEARGAGEQYF

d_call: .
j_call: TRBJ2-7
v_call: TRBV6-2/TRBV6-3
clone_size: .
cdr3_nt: TGTGCCAGCAGTTACGTCGGGCACCCCCACGAGCAGTACTTC
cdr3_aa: CASSYVGHPHEQYF

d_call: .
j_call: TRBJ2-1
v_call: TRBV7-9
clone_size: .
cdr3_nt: TGTGCCACCGACCGAGGTGGGAGGCAGGGGAAGTTCTTC
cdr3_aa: CATDRGGRQGKFF

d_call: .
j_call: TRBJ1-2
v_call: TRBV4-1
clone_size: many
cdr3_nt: TGCGCCAGCAGCCCTCCAGGGATCAACGATGGCTACACCTTC
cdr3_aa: CASSPPGINDGYTF